These T cell receptor beta chains were read from a single sample in a study of regulatory T cells in long-lasting Graves disease. TCRdb processed the multiplex PCR reads anew with MiXCR; each CDR3 protein has one entry. The sample shows 350,000 to 500,000 distinct CDR3 sequences, about 17% of them seen only once. These data are also associated with another study on T cells in Graves' hyperthyroidism and ophthalmopathy.

Sample: peripheral blood mononuclear cells (PBMCs), taken at new diagnosis, from a patient treated with antithyroid drugs. The receptors shown here come from a young woman with Graves disease. Both conserved end residues are part of each CDR3. A D gene is named only where the DNA matches it firmly. For some rows the clone size is stated as once, few or many, or as a class when expanded; others skip it.

TRBV2,TRBJ2-7,-,TRBD2,CASRPGLAGAYEQYF,TGTGCCAGCAGGCCAGGACTAGCGGGGGCCTACGAGCAGTACTTC
TRBV18,TRBJ1-1,few,-,CASSPQGGDWNTEAFF,TGTGCCAGCTCACCACAGGGGGGGGATTGGAACACTGAAGCTTTCTTT
TRBV29-1,TRBJ2-7,many,-,CSVLMGTAYEQYF,TGCAGCGTTCTGATGGGAACTGCCTACGAGCAGTACTTC
TRBV5-1,TRBJ1-1,many,-,CASSKDGVTEAFF,TGCGCCAGCAGCAAGGATGGGGTGACTGAAGCTTTCTTT
TRBV12-3/TRBV12-4,TRBJ1-3,-,-,CVSSFDGISGNTIYF,TGTGTCAGCAGTTTCGACGGAATCTCTGGAAACACCATATATTTT
TRBV25-1,TRBJ1-5,few,-,CASSESGRNNQPQHF,TGTGCCAGCAGTGAATCGGGGCGGAACAATCAGCCCCAGCATTTT
TRBV18,TRBJ2-2,few,TRBD1,CASSLGQGKNTGELFF,TGTGCCAGCTCACTCGGACAGGGCAAGAACACCGGGGAGCTGTTTTTT
TRBV19,TRBJ2-2,-,-,CASIPDSPGTGELFF,TGTGCCAGTATCCCGGACAGCCCGGGGACCGGGGAGCTGTTTTTT
TRBV30,TRBJ2-7,many,TRBD2,CAWSAAGRSYEQYF,TGTGCCTGGAGCGCAGCGGGACGAAGTTACGAGCAGTACTTC
TRBV7-3,TRBJ1-2,many,-,CASSPTPRPKLYGYTF,TGTGCCAGCAGCCCTACCCCCCGGCCCAAACTCTATGGCTACACCTTC